The rows below give T cell receptor beta chains drawn from one sample of a study of OX40 agonist ivuxolimab in advanced cancers. Clones were sequenced by immunoSEQ multiplex PCR, and TCRdb holds only the in-frame ones, with some missing. The table shows under 50,000 clones, with around 89% occurring only once. The starting material was CD4+ or CD8+ T cells sorted from blood, obtained in a trial of the OX40 agonist ivuxolimab. The receptors shown here come from an adult with an advanced solid tumor such as melanoma, head and neck, liver or kidney cancer. Each CDR3 is given without its conserved first and last residue. The order of the fields is V gene, J gene, CDR3 protein.

>TRBV7-6|TRBJ1-4
ASSLTGFSEKLF
>TRBV6-5|TRBJ1-1
ASSFTGTANTEAF
>TRBV9|TRBJ2-1
ASSVAGSYNEQF
>TRBV19|TRBJ2-1
ASSISLYNEQF
>TRBV6-5|TRBJ2-1
ASSYGQIPSNEQF
>TRBV5-8|TRBJ1-5
ASSLAGSEPQH
>TRBV19|TRBJ2-7
ASSRGIYEQY
>TRBV27|TRBJ1-1
ASSLEHYTEAF
>TRBV7-9|TRBJ2-7
ASSLPTSYEQY
>TRBV25-1|TRBJ1-4
ASSEQGAKEKLF
>TRBV16|TRBJ1-3
ASSLTGGKSGNTIY
>TRBV7-3|TRBJ2-2
ASSKNQEPGELF
>TRBV9|TRBJ2-1
ASSVRREGLESSSYNEQF
>TRBV6-5|TRBJ2-7
ASRGRSSYEQY
>TRBV6-1|TRBJ2-7
SGVRDREPYEQY